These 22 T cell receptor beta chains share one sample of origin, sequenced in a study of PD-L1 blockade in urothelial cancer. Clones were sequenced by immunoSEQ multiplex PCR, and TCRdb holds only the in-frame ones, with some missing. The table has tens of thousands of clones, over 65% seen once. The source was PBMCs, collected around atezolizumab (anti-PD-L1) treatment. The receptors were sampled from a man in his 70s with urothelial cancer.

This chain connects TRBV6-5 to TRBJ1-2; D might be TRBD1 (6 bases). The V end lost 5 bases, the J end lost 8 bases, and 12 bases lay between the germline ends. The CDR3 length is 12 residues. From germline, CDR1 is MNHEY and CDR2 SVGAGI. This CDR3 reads CASSNREKGYTF. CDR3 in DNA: TGTGCCAGCAGTAACAGGGAGAAAGGCTACACCTTC.

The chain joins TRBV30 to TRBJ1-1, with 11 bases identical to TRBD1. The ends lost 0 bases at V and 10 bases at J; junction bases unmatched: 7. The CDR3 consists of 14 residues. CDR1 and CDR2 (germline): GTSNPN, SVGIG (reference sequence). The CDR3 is CAWSVMGTGGAAFF. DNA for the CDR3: TGTGCCTGGAGTGTGATGGGGACAGGGGGAGCAGCTTTCTTT.

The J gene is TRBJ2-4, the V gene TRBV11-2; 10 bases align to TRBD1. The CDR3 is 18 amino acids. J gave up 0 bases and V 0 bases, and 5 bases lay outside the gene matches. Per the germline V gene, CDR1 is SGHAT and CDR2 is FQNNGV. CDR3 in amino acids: CASSLDRDRGQAKNIQYF. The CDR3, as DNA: TGTGCCAGCAGCTTAGATCGAGACAGGGGGCAAGCCAAAAACATTCAGTACTTC. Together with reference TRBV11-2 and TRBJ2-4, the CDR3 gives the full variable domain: EAGVAQSPRYKIIEKRQSVAFWCNPISGHATLYWYQQILGQGPKLLIQFQNNGVVDDSQLPKDRFSAERLKGVDSTLKIQPAKLEDSAVYLCASSLDRDRGQAKNIQYFGAGTRLSVL.

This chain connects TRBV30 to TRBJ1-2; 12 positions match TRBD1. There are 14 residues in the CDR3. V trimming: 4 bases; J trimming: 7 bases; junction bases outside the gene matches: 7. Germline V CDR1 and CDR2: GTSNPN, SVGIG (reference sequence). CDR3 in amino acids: CAWNRDRGRSGYTF. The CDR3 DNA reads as TGTGCCTGGAATCGGGACAGGGGGCGTTCTGGCTACACCTTC.

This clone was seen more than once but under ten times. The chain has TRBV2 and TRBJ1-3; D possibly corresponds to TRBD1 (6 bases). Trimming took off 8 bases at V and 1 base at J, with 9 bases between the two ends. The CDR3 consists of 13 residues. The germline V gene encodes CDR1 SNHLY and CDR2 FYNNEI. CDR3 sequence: CASQTGSGNTIYF. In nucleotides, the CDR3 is TGTGCCAGCCAGACAGGTTCTGGAAACACCATATATTTT.

Written as DNA, the CDR3 is TGTGCCAGCAGCTTAGCTTGGAGAACAGATACGCAGTATTTT. Amino acid sequence: CASSLAWRTDTQYF. The chain carries TRBV11-2 and TRBJ2-3; D gene ambiguous. Trimming left V 1 base short and J 3 bases short, with 8 bases between. There are 14 residues in the CDR3. Per the germline V gene, CDR1 is SGHAT and CDR2 is FQNNGV.

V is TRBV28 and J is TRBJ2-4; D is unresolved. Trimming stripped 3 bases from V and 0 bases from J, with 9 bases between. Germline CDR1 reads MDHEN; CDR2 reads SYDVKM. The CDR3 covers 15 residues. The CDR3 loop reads CASSLRTLAKNIQYF. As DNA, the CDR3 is TGTGCCAGCAGTTTGAGAACTCTAGCCAAAAACATTCAGTACTTC.

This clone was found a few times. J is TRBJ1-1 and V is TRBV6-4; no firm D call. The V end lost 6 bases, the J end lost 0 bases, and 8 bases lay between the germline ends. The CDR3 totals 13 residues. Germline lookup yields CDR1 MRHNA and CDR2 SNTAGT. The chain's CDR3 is CASRRVMNTEAFF. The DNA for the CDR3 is TGTGCCAGCAGAAGAGTAATGAACACTGAAGCTTTCTTT.

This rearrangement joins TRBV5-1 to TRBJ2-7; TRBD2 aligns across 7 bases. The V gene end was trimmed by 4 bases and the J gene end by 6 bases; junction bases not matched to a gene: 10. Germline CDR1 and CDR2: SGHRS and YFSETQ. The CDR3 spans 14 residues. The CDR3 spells CASSREVGGGEQYF. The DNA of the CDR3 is TGCGCCAGCAGCCGGGAGGTGGGGGGGGGCGAGCAGTACTTC.

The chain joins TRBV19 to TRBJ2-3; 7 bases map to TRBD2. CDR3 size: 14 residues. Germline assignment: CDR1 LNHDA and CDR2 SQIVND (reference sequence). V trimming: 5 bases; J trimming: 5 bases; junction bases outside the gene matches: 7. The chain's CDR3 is CASSSGGGRDTQYF. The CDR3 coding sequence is TGTGCCAGTAGTTCTGGGGGAGGGCGAGATACGCAGTATTTT.

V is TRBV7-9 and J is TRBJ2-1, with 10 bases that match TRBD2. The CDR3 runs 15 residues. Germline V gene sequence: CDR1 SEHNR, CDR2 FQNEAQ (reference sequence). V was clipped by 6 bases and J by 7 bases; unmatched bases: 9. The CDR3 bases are TGTGCCAGCAGTCTCCCGGGACTAGCGACGAATGAGCAGTTCTTC. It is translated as CASSLPGLATNEQFF.

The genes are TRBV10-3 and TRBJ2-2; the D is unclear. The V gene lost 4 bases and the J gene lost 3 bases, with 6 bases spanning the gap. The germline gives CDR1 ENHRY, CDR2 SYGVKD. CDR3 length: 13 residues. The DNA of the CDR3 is TGTGCCATCAGTGGTATCGACACCGGGGAGCTGTTTTTT. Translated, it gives CAISGIDTGELFF.

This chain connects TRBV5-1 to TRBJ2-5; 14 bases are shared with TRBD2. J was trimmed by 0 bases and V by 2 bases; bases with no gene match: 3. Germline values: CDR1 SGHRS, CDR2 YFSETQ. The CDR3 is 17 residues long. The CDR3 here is CASSLGTSGSHQETQYF. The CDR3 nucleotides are TGCGCCAGCAGCTTAGGGACTAGCGGGAGCCACCAAGAGACCCAGTACTTC.

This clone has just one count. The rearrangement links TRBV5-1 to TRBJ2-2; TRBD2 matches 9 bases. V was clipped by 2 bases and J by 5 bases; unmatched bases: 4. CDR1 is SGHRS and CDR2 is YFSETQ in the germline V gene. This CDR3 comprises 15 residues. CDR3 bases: TGCGCCAGCAGCTTAGCGGGAGGTGCAACCGGGGAGCTGTTTTTT. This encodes CASSLAGGATGELFF. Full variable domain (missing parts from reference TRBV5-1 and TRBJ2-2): KAGVTQTPRYLIKTRGQQVTLSCSPISGHRSVSWYQQTPGQGLQFLFEYFSETQRNKGNFPGRFSGRQFSNSRSEMNVSTLELGDSALYLCASSLAGGATGELFFGEGSRLTVL.

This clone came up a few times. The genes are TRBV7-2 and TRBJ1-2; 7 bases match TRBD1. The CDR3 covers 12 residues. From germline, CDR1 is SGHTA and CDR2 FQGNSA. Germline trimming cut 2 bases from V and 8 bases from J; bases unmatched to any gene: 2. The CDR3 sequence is CASSLTGEGYTF. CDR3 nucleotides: TGTGCCAGCAGCTTAACAGGGGAAGGCTACACCTTC.

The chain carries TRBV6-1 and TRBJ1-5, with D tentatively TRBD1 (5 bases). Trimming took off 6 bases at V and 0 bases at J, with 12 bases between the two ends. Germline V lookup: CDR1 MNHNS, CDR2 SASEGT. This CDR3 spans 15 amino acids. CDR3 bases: TGTGCCAGCAGGGAGAGACAGCCTAGCAATCAGCCCCAGCATTTT. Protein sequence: CASRERQPSNQPQHF.

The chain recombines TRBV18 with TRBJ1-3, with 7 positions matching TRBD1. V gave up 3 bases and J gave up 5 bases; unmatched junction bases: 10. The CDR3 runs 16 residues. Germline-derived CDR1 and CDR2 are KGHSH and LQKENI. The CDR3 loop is CASSPPGQMFRNTIYF. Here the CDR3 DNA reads TGTGCCAGCTCACCGCCGGGACAGATGTTTCGAAACACCATATATTTT.

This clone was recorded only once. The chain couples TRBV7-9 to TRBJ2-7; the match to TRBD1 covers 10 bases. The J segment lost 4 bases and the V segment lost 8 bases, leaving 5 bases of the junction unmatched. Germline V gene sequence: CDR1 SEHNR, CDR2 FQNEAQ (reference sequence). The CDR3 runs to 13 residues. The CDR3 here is CASGGQGVYEQYF. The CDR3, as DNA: TGTGCCAGCGGCGGACAGGGGGTTTACGAGCAGTACTTC.

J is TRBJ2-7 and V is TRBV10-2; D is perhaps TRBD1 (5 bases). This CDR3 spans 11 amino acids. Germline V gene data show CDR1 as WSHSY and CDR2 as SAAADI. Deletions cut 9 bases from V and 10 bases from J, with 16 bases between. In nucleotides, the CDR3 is TGCGCCAGTGTTCAAGAAGGGGAACAGTACTTC. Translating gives CASVQEGEQYF.

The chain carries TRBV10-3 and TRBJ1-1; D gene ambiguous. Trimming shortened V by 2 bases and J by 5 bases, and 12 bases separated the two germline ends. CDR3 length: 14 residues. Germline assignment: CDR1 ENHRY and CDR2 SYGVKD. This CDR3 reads CAISERERNTEAFF. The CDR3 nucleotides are TGTGCCATCAGTGAGAGGGAGCGGAATACTGAAGCTTTCTTT.

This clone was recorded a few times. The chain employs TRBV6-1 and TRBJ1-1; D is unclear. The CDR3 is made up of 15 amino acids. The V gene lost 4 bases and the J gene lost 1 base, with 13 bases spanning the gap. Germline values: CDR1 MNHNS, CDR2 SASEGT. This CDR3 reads CASSARRGGNTEAFF. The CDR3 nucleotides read TGTGCCAGCAGTGCTCGACGGGGAGGGAACACTGAAGCTTTCTTT.

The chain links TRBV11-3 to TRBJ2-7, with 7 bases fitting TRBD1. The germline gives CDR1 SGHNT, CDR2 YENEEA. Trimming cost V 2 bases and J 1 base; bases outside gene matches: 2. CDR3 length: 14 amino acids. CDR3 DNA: TGTGCCAGCAGCTTAAAACAGGGGTCCTACGAGCAGTACTTC. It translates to CASSLKQGSYEQYF.